This T cell receptor (beta chain) was retrieved from a study of a mutant IDH1 vaccine in newly diagnosed glioma. Overall study context: Patients were given eight vaccinations, scheduled in weeks 1, 3, 5, 7, 11, 15, 19 and 23.

The J segment lost 4 bases and the V segment lost 7 bases, leaving 5 bases of the junction unmatched. The CDR3 totals 12 residues. From germline, CDR1 is SQVTM and CDR2 ANQGSEA. To note about this clone: Its antigen is still unknown.

Time point given: week 23, last vaccination. Every vaccination contained 300 ug of the mutant IDH1 20-mer peptide and was paired with topical imiquimod. The assay was immunoSEQ multiplex PCR, and TCRdb's table has in-frame clones only and misses some. The sample has over 50,000 clones, about 87% seen once. The rearrangement links TRBV29-1 to TRBJ2-7; the match to TRBD1 covers 9 bases. This clonotype originated in a man between 18 and 29 years old with glioma. This specimen consisted of PBMCs, obtained from a glioma patient whose treatment included an IDH1 peptide vaccine. The CDR3 nucleotides are TGCAGCGCCTTGACAGGGGGGTACGAGCAGTACTTC. Translating it yields CSALTGGYEQYF.